This T cell receptor beta chain was obtained from a study of blood T cells in healthy people across ages. Study observations and caveats: A greater number of naive CD4+ cells and higher diversity distinguished long-lived donors from aged donors.

Remarks on this clonotype: What it binds is unknown.

A J-beta primer mix and a sample-barcoded 5' primer were used in a second PCR of about 7 to 12 cycles. Unique molecular identifiers of 12 random nucleotides labeled each cDNA. TCRdb fed the 5' RACE reads into MiXCR, producing one record per CDR3 protein. This sample has 550,000 to 750,000 distinct CDR3 sequences; roughly 21% occur once, and the top ten carry about 3.6%. Germline V lookup: CDR1 DFQATT, CDR2 SNEGSKA (reference sequence). The V end was cut by 3 bases, the J end by 1 base, with 15 bases between. This CDR3 has 15 residues. Drawn from each donor were 8.5 to 10 milliliters of peripheral blood. There were at least 6 micrograms of total RNA extracted from every sample.

The source of this sequence is a man between 65 and 85 years old in good health. The sample consisted of blood. The chain has TRBV20-1 and TRBJ1-1; D unresolved. This chain's CDR3 is CSARDLSTENTEAFF. CDR3 in DNA: TGCAGTGCTAGGGACCTCTCGACCGAGAACACTGAAGCTTTCTTT.